This T cell receptor (beta chain) was recovered during a study of CD8 T cells in Susac syndrome. Roughly 0.45 to 1 ug RNA was reverse transcribed with random hexamers. A multiplex approach, immunoSEQ multiplex PCR, amplified TCR beta CDR3 across 54 Vbeta and 13 Jbeta. TCRdb called the immunoSEQ multiplex PCR reads again in MiXCR, with one record for every CDR3 protein. The table includes 200,000 to 300,000 distinct CDR3 sequences, almost 97% detected once. Peripheral blood CD8+ and CD4+ T cells were profiled by TCR beta sequencing. CDR3 length: 15 residues. Germline V gene data show CDR1 as SGHRS and CDR2 as YFSETQ. V shed 1 base and J shed 3 bases, with 11 bases lying between them.

This clonotype was obtained from a human donor with Susac syndrome. The chain uses TRBV5-1 and TRBJ1-5, with D possibly being TRBD1 (5 bases). Material for sequencing was CD4+ T cells from PBMCs. The CDR3 sequence is CASSLSSRDNQPQHF. In DNA, the CDR3 is TGCGCCAGCAGCTTGTCCTCCAGGGACAATCAGCCCCAGCATTTT.